A selection of T cell receptor beta chains follows, all from one sample in a study of T-cell reconstitution after alpha-beta-depleted transplantation in children. TCRdb fed the PCR reads into MiXCR, producing one record per CDR3 protein. The data contain under 70,000 distinct CDR3 sequences, roughly a tenth of them seen just once; the ten biggest clones take up around 13%. The specimen was PBMCs, collected before TCRalphabeta/CD19-depleted stem cell transplant. The receptor set was obtained from a boy younger than 18 with acute myeloid leukemia, due to receive a stem cell transplant. Each CDR3 is given without its conserved first and last residue. A D gene is named only where the DNA matches it firmly.

>14|TRBJ2-3|TRBD2|TRBV10-3
AISGTSGGNTDTQY
>12|TRBJ1-4|NA|TRBV12-3/TRBV12-4
ASSLLALDEKLF
>12|TRBJ2-1|NA|TRBV5-5
ASSLGPLSNEQF
>10|TRBJ1-2|NA|TRBV7-9
ASSIGGALYT
>14|TRBJ2-3|NA|TRBV28
ASSSFRTPSTDTQY
>13|TRBJ1-5|TRBD1|TRBV7-8
ASSLGQGSNQPQH
>12|TRBJ2-7|TRBD2|TRBV20-1
SASVAGGPSEQY
>12|TRBJ2-7|NA|TRBV5-1
ASSLAVSSYEQY
>13|TRBJ1-3|TRBD1|TRBV15
ATSRVEQGGNTIY
>13|TRBJ1-1|NA|TRBV6-5
ASSYTGQASSEAF
>16|TRBJ1-5|TRBD1|TRBV7-6
ASSLDTGQGWRNQPQH
>12|TRBJ2-2|NA|TRBV20-1
SARGPANTGELF
>13|TRBJ1-5|NA|TRBV5-6
AISLGGMSNQPQH
>11|TRBJ1-2|NA|TRBV2
ASSEAYSGGYT
>16|TRBJ2-3|NA|TRBV4-2
ASSPGLSPPTSTDTQY
>13|TRBJ2-4|NA|TRBV5-6
ASSSDLAVQNIQY
>14|TRBJ2-3|TRBD2|TRBV6-2/TRBV6-3
ASLRFGGGGADTQY
>11|TRBJ1-1|NA|TRBV27
ASSPSVNTEAF
>13|TRBJ2-1|TRBD1|TRBV5-4
ASSLDRGRENEQF
>12|TRBJ2-2|NA|TRBV9
ASSVRSNTGELF
>13|TRBJ1-4|NA|TRBV27
ASSPVAATNEKLF
>15|TRBJ2-1|NA|TRBV4-3
ASSQSPRGTLPNEQF
>12|TRBJ2-1|NA|TRBV18
ASSPRDGGNEQF
>11|TRBJ2-5|NA|TRBV7-3
ASSLTFGETQY
>10|TRBJ1-4|NA|TRBV29-1
SAGDPAGKLF
>12|TRBJ1-2|TRBD1|TRBV20-1
SAGDRGQIYGYT
>12|TRBJ2-5|TRBD2|TRBV7-2
ASSFGTSGETQY
>9|TRBJ1-1|TRBD1|TRBV5-1
ASLDRGEAF
>14|TRBJ2-3|NA|TRBV28
ASSLRFAGPTDTQY
>10|TRBJ1-2|TRBD1|TRBV20-1
SATPLGGGYT
>13|TRBJ1-3|NA|TRBV20-1
SARDQELSGNTIY
>11|TRBJ2-1|NA|TRBV10-1
ASSGNWENEQF
>14|TRBJ2-3|TRBD2|TRBV7-3
ASSSRGASGRDTQY
>12|TRBJ2-6|NA|TRBV29-1
SVERQAGANVLT
>13|TRBJ2-5|TRBD2|TRBV7-8
ASSSFGGVRETQY
>14|TRBJ2-7|TRBD2|TRBV12-3/TRBV12-4
ASSWTSGRISYEQY
>14|TRBJ2-3|NA|TRBV20-1
SASFLRGLSTDTQY
>14|TRBJ2-1|NA|TRBV4-1
ASSQVATRTYNEQF
>14|TRBJ2-1|TRBD1|TRBV9
ASSLRDRATYNEQF
>13|TRBJ1-1|NA|TRBV20-1
SATTTSVIRTEAF
>12|TRBJ2-2|NA|TRBV6-2/TRBV6-3
ASRSTGHTGELF
>13|TRBJ2-5|NA|TRBV5-1
ASSLNGVGEETQY
>12|TRBJ2-5|NA|TRBV20-1
SARGSGTQETQY
>14|TRBJ2-1|TRBD2|TRBV5-1
ASSLALGLAGNEQF
>13|TRBJ2-5|NA|TRBV29-1
SGHLRRDFPETQY